The next 20 T cell receptor beta chains were all read from a single sample in a study of blood T cell repertoires in COVID-19. Assay: immunoSEQ multiplex PCR; the TCRdb copy retains only in-frame clones and omits some. In the table there are under 200,000 clones, 65% to 85% of which are singletons. The source material was peripheral blood. The source of these receptors is a woman aged 60 to 75 with acute or convalescent COVID-19.

The J gene is TRBJ2-2, the V gene TRBV5-4, with 8 bases that match TRBD1. CDR3 size: 15 residues. Unmatched junction bases numbered 8, after V lost 2 bases and J lost 8 bases. CDR1 and CDR2 (germline): SGHNT, YYREEE (reference sequence). This chain's CDR3 is CASSFSNQGAGELFF. In DNA form, the CDR3 reads TGTGCCAGCAGCTTCTCCAACCAGGGGGCTGGGGAGCTGTTTTTT.

The gene calls are TRBV12-3 or TRBV12-4 and TRBJ2-5; TRBD2 matches 8 bases. V dropped 5 bases and J dropped 13; count of bases not matched to a gene: 12. CDR3 length equals 13 residues. The CDR3, as DNA: TGTGCCAGCAGTATAAAAGGCAGGCTAGCGGGGTACTTC. Its translation: CASSIKGRLAGYF.

The count of this clone is one. The chain carries TRBV6-4 and TRBJ1-2; a weak D match, TRBD1 (5 bases). The CDR3 spans 14 residues. V shed 0 bases and J shed 4 bases, with 9 bases lying between them. CDR1 is MRHNA and CDR2 is SNTAGT in the germline V gene. The CDR3 is CASSDSQGFYGYTF. The CDR3 bases are TGTGCCAGCAGTGACTCGCAGGGCTTCTATGGCTACACCTTC.

This rearrangement joins TRBV6-6 to TRBJ1-5; 7 bases map to TRBD1. The germline CDR1 and CDR2 sequences are MNHNY and SVGAGI (reference sequence). Germline trimming cut 2 bases from V and 2 bases from J; bases unmatched to any gene: 3. The CDR3 has 15 amino acids. CDR3 DNA: TGTGCCAGCAGTTACGGAGGGGGCGGCAATCAGCCCCAGCATTTT. Protein: CASSYGGGGNQPQHF.

The rearrangement links TRBV6-2 or TRBV6-3 to TRBJ2-2, with D possibly TRBD2 on 7 matching bases. Germline V gene sequence: CDR1 MNHEY, CDR2 SVGEGT. The V gene lost 2 bases and the J gene lost 7 bases, with 14 bases spanning the gap. CDR3 length: 15 residues. CDR3 amino acids: CASSYIGGGIGELFF. The CDR3 nucleotides are TGTGCCAGCAGTTACATTGGCGGGGGCATCGGGGAGCTGTTTTTT.

The table lists this clone with a count of one. This chain joins TRBV28 and TRBJ2-5; D gene ambiguous. CDR3 length: 11 amino acids. Germline V gene sequence: CDR1 MDHEN, CDR2 SYDVKM. Trimming removed 10 bases from V and 5 bases from J, with 11 bases in between. The chain's CDR3 is CATLIAETQYF. The DNA for the CDR3 is TGTGCCACTCTCATAGCCGAGACCCAGTACTTC.

This clone has only a few counts. The V call is TRBV5-6, the J call TRBJ1-2; D remains unclear. Trimming cost V 1 base and J 4 bases, with 5 bases left between them. The CDR3 is 12 residues long. Germline-derived CDR1 and CDR2 are SGHDT and YYEEEE. CDR3 DNA sequence: TGTGCCAGCAGCTTGAGAGGCTATGGCTACACCTTC. This translates into CASSLRGYGYTF.

This clone was observed once. This sequence joins TRBV28 and TRBJ1-5; D is unresolved. Germline V gene data show CDR1 as MDHEN and CDR2 as SYDVKM. This CDR3 region has 15 residues. Trimming shortened V by 5 bases and J by 0 bases, and 11 bases separated the two germline ends. The CDR3 DNA sequence: TGTGCCAGCAGTCTCCAGATCCTTAGCAATCAGCCCCAGCATTTT. Encoded protein: CASSLQILSNQPQHF.

This rearrangement joins TRBV20-1 to TRBJ1-3, with no clear D. The germline V gene encodes CDR1 DFQATT and CDR2 SNEGSKA (reference sequence). Trimming left V 8 bases short and J 1 base short, with 6 bases between. The CDR3 runs to 11 residues. The CDR3 DNA sequence: TGCAGTACGGGATCTGGAAACACCATATATTTT. Protein product: CSTGSGNTIYF.

This clone was detected a few times. The gene calls are TRBV6-5 and TRBJ2-7; D is undetermined. In germline, CDR1 is MNHEY, CDR2 SVGAGI. The V gene lost 6 bases and the J gene lost 2 bases, with 14 bases spanning the gap. This CDR3 contains 14 residues. CDR3 in DNA: TGTGCCAGCAGGGCAGGCCGATGGGCCTACGAGCAGTACTTC. Translation: CASRAGRWAYEQYF.

The chain recombines TRBV4-2 with TRBJ2-1, with 9 bases lining up with TRBD2. This CDR3 region has 17 residues. CDR1 is LGHNA, CDR2 YNFKEQ, per germline. V was clipped by 0 bases and J by 2 bases; unmatched bases: 5. The CDR3 reads CASSQDKGGGAYNEQFF. Written as DNA, the CDR3 is TGTGCCAGCAGCCAAGACAAGGGCGGGGGGGCCTACAATGAGCAGTTCTTC.

The chain has TRBV9 and TRBJ1-2; 8 nucleotides agree with TRBD1. Germline V gene sequence: CDR1 SGDLS, CDR2 YYNGEE. V was clipped by 5 bases and J by 5 bases; unmatched bases: 8. The CDR3 is made up of 14 amino acids. CDR3 DNA: TGTGCCAGCAGTACCGGGGACAGGCAGTATGGCTACACCTTC. It encodes CASSTGDRQYGYTF.

This clone was observed once. V gene TRBV4-1 combines with J gene TRBJ2-1, with D perhaps matching TRBD1 (5 bases). CDR3 length equals 15 residues. Germline CDR1 is MGHRA and CDR2 is YSYEKL. Trimming pared 2 bases from V and 1 base from J, leaving 9 bases between. CDR3 nucleotides: TGCGCCAGCAGCCAAATGACAGTTTCCTACAATGAGCAGTTCTTC. Encoded protein: CASSQMTVSYNEQFF.

This clone showed up just once. V gene TRBV14 combines with J gene TRBJ1-6; no firm D call. The CDR3 spans 17 residues. CDR1 SGHDN and CDR2 FVKESK come from the germline V gene. Trimming shortened V by 3 bases and J by 3 bases, and 15 bases separated the two germline ends. Here the CDR3 DNA reads TGTGCCAGCAGCCACCGGGAGGTTTGGGGCTATAATTCACCCCTCCACTTT. The encoded protein is CASSHREVWGYNSPLHF.

V is TRBV7-2 and J is TRBJ2-1, with TRBD2 identical over 15 bases. The germline V gene has CDR1 SGHTA and CDR2 FQGNSA. CDR3 size: 16 residues. V gave up 5 bases and J gave up 10 bases; unmatched junction bases: 9. CDR3 amino acids: CASSLDGLAGGREQFF. The CDR3 DNA reads as TGTGCCAGCAGCCTAGACGGACTAGCGGGGGGGCGGGAGCAGTTCTTC.

This chain connects TRBV24-1 to TRBJ1-1; TRBD1 agrees at 7 bases. This CDR3 region has 17 residues. V lost 1 base, J lost 0 bases, and 7 bases stayed unmatched. The germline gives CDR1 KGHDR, CDR2 SFDVKD. This CDR3 is CATSDLPGQAMNTEAFF. The CDR3 nucleotides read TGTGCCACCAGTGATTTACCCGGACAGGCCATGAACACTGAAGCTTTCTTT.

The chain carries TRBV2 and TRBJ1-2; TRBD1 is a possible D gene (5 bases). Germline CDR1 SNHLY, CDR2 FYNNEI. Between the trimmed V and J ends, which lost 4 bases and 2 bases, there was a span of 11 bases. This CDR3 is built from 14 residues. The CDR3, as DNA: TGTGCCAGCAGTGTAATAAGACAGAACTATGGCTACACCTTC. It encodes CASSVIRQNYGYTF.

The J gene is TRBJ2-2, the V gene TRBV7-6; the D gene is possibly TRBD2 (6 bases). The CDR3 covers 16 residues. Deletions cut 5 bases from V and 1 base from J, with 14 bases between. Germline CDR1 SGHVS, CDR2 FNYEAQ. The CDR3 nucleotides are TGTGCCAGCAGCCGGTCGAACGGGGGGAACACCGGGGAGCTGTTTTTT. Residues: CASSRSNGGNTGELFF.

The chain combines TRBV5-4 with TRBJ1-2; 7 nucleotides agree with TRBD1. Germline V gene lookup returns CDR1 SGHNT and CDR2 YYREEE (reference sequence). This CDR3 is built from 15 residues. With V trimmed by 4 bases and J by 5 bases, 11 bases remained unmatched. The CDR3 DNA is TGTGCCAGCAGCCCAGAACCGGACAGGAGGTATGGCTACACCTTC. It codes for CASSPEPDRRYGYTF.

The chain is built from TRBV7-6 and TRBJ1-6; D gene ambiguous. The CDR3 runs 15 residues. Trimming removed 2 bases at V and 10 bases at J, with 15 bases between. Germline CDR1 SGHVS, CDR2 FNYEAQ. CDR3 protein: CASSLSLTESSPLHF. The CDR3 DNA sequence: TGTGCCAGCAGCTTAAGTCTTACAGAAAGCTCACCCCTCCACTTT.